Listed here are 27 T cell receptor beta chains from one sample, sequenced in a study of human T cells and chemical hapten exposure. MiXCR, applied by TCRdb to the RACE reads, yields one record per CDR3 protein. The table has 90,000 to 110,000 distinct CDR3 sequences, less than 40% seen once. The time point was: patch test 3, about 24 weeks after DPC sensitization. Treatment indicated: therapeutic diphenylcyclopropenone sensitization with weekly scalp DPC. The sequencing here drew on whole blood, taken in connection with sensitization to the hapten diphenylcyclopropenone (DPC). All receptors derive from a man aged 40-49 years with alopecia areata. Some clones in this sample may be carry-over from other donors' samples.

This chain uses TRBV28 with TRBJ2-2; a weak D match, TRBD1 (6 bases). Germline V gene data show CDR1 as MDHEN and CDR2 as SYDVKM. The V end lost 6 bases, the J end lost 4 bases, and 18 bases lay between the germline ends. This CDR3 is 16 amino acids long. For the CDR3, the DNA is TGTGCCAGCAGAGGACGAACTTACAGGGCCACCGGGGAGCTGTTTTTT. Its translation: CASRGRTYRATGELFF.

The genes are TRBV10-3 and TRBJ2-1, with a possible D match to TRBD1 (6 bases). This CDR3 contains 11 residues. Trimming cost V 6 bases and J 9 bases, with 9 bases left between them. Per germline, CDR1 ENHRY and CDR2 SYGVKD. CDR3: CAISQGSEQFF. CDR3 bases: TGTGCCATCAGCCAGGGGAGTGAGCAGTTCTTC.

The V gene is TRBV29-1, the J gene TRBJ2-1, with 7 bases matching TRBD2. From germline, CDR1 is SQVTM and CDR2 ANQGSEA. The CDR3 has 15 amino acids. With V trimmed by 6 bases and J by 0 bases, 8 bases remained unmatched. As DNA, the CDR3 is TGCAGCGTCGGTAGCGGGTTCGGCTCCTACAATGAGCAGTTCTTC. This sequence encodes CSVGSGFGSYNEQFF.

For the CDR3, the DNA is TGCAGCGTTGAAGATCTCCGGGGCTTTGGCCGTTGGACCCAGTACTTC. Protein product: CSVEDLRGFGRWTQYF. The rearrangement uses TRBV29-1 and TRBJ2-5; the D gene could be TRBD1 or TRBD2 (5 bases each). Germline assignment: CDR1 SQVTM and CDR2 ANQGSEA. V was cut by 0 bases and J by 7 bases, with 21 bases left in between. CDR3 length equals 16 residues.

The table lists this clonotype with a few counts. The chain uses TRBV18 and TRBJ2-5; D gene unclear. V was cut by 6 bases and J by 0 bases, with 8 bases left in between. There are 13 residues in the CDR3. Germline V CDR1 and CDR2: KGHSH, LQKENI. CDR3 in amino acids: CASSAQNQETQYF. The DNA for the CDR3 is TGTGCCAGCTCGGCACAGAACCAAGAGACCCAGTACTTC.

V usage is TRBV28 and J usage is TRBJ2-3; TRBD2 might be the D (5 bases). Germline-derived CDR1 and CDR2 are MDHEN and SYDVKM. V was cut by 1 base and J by 4 bases, with 12 bases left in between. This CDR3 comprises 15 residues. This chain's CDR3 is CASSLLASRSDTQYF. The CDR3 DNA reads as TGTGCCAGCAGTTTATTAGCGAGCAGGTCAGATACGCAGTATTTT.

J is TRBJ1-2 and V is TRBV25-1; D is ambiguous. Trimming stripped 4 bases from V and 0 bases from J, with 6 bases between. The V gene's germline CDR1 is MGHDK and CDR2 SYGVNS. The CDR3 has 13 residues. This CDR3 reads CASSAYANYGYTF. The CDR3 DNA sequence: TGTGCCAGCAGTGCCTACGCTAACTATGGCTACACCTTC.

The chain is built from TRBV7-9 and TRBJ2-3; 11 bases align to TRBD2. Germline CDR1 SEHNR, CDR2 FQNEAQ (reference sequence). The V gene end was trimmed by 4 bases and the J gene end by 4 bases; junction bases not matched to a gene: 4. CDR3 length equals 15 residues. The CDR3, as DNA: TGTGCCAGCAGCTCGGGACTAGCGGCCTCAGATACGCAGTATTTT. As protein: CASSSGLAASDTQYF. The full variable domain, with the rest looked up from reference TRBV7-9 and TRBJ2-3, is DTGVSQNPRHKITKRGQNVTFRCDPISEHNRLYWYRQTLGQGPEFLTYFQNEAQLEKSRLLSDRFSAERPKGSFSTLEIQRTEQGDSAMYLCASSSGLAASDTQYFGPGTRLTVL.

This clonotype turned up a few times. The chain recombines TRBV29-1 with TRBJ2-7; 8 bases match TRBD1. From germline, CDR1 is SQVTM and CDR2 ANQGSEA. The CDR3 contains 13 residues. The ends lost 5 bases at V and 6 bases at J; junction bases unmatched: 9. CDR3 amino acids: CSVQRQGAVEQYF. CDR3 DNA: TGCAGCGTTCAAAGGCAGGGGGCCGTCGAGCAGTACTTC.

This clonotype came up a few times. The chain has TRBV20-1 and TRBJ1-4; no clear D gene. Germline V gene lookup returns CDR1 DFQATT and CDR2 SNEGSKA (reference sequence). This CDR3 has 13 amino acids. V shed 4 bases and J shed 7 bases, with 13 bases lying between them. The CDR3 is CSATPRWVEKLFF. The CDR3 DNA sequence: TGCAGTGCTACGCCCCGGTGGGTTGAAAAACTGTTTTTT.

This clonotype was seen more than once but under ten times. The CDR3 DNA is TGTGCCAGCAGCCCGGGACAGGGCCCTGACGAGCAGTACTTC. Protein: CASSPGQGPDEQYF. This rearrangement joins TRBV7-9 to TRBJ2-7; 9 positions agree with TRBD1. V trimming: 5 bases; J trimming: 5 bases; junction bases outside the gene matches: 7. Germline CDR1 SEHNR, CDR2 FQNEAQ (reference sequence). CDR3 length equals 14 residues.

This clonotype has more than one count but fewer than ten. V usage is TRBV7-2 and J usage is TRBJ1-4; unclear D gene. Germline assignment: CDR1 SGHTA and CDR2 FQGNSA. This CDR3 has 13 residues. V was pared by 5 bases and J by 8 bases, with 12 bases between. This CDR3 is CASSPGRGEKLFF. CDR3 DNA sequence: TGTGCCAGCAGCCCGGGCCGAGGGGAAAAACTGTTTTTT.

This rearrangement joins TRBV30 to TRBJ1-1, with D maybe TRBD1 (5 bases). The CDR3 length is 13 residues. Trimming removed 7 bases from V and 5 bases from J, with 17 bases in between. Germline assignment: CDR1 GTSNPN and CDR2 SVGIG (reference sequence). The CDR3 region has the DNA TGTGCCTCTTCCAGGGAAGAGATAACTGAAGCTTTCTTT. Translating it yields CASSREEITEAFF.

The chain carries TRBV20-1 and TRBJ2-7, with TRBD2 matching over 10 bases. CDR1 DFQATT and CDR2 SNEGSKA come from the germline V gene (reference sequence). V was pared by 6 bases and J by 2 bases, with 10 bases of the junction left unmatched. The CDR3 sequence is 15 residues long. CDR3 DNA sequence: TGCAGTGCCACCTCAGTAGCGGGAGGACCCTACGAGCAGTACGTC. As protein: CSATSVAGGPYEQYV.

This chain links TRBV30 with TRBJ2-2; maybe TRBD1 (5 bases). Germline V gives CDR1 GTSNPN, CDR2 SVGIG (reference sequence). The CDR3 has 15 residues. The ends were cut back, 0 bases at V and 2 bases at J, with 10 bases in the middle. DNA of the CDR3: TGTGCCTGGAGTGTTTCGACAGTTAACACCGGGGAGCTGTTTTTT. Protein: CAWSVSTVNTGELFF.

This clonotype was seen more than once but under ten times. The chain's CDR3 is CASSLYLREQYF. CDR3 nucleotides: TGTGCCAGCAGTTTATATCTGCGGGAGCAGTACTTC. J is TRBJ2-7 and V is TRBV28; no reliable D call. V was shortened by 1 base and J by 7 bases, with 8 bases between the two germline ends. Germline V gives CDR1 MDHEN, CDR2 SYDVKM. This CDR3 comprises 12 residues.

J is TRBJ2-7 and V is TRBV6-1; D is possibly TRBD1 (6 bases). There are 15 residues in the CDR3. V lost 4 bases and J lost 4, with 17 bases in between. Germline V gene lookup returns CDR1 MNHNS and CDR2 SASEGT. CDR3 coding DNA: TGTGCCAGCAGTGCACAGGGTCTCGGTGGGTACGAGCAGTACGTC. Amino acids: CASSAQGLGGYEQYV.

This clonotype was recorded a few times. The V and J genes are TRBV13 and TRBJ2-2, with 7 bases lining up with TRBD2. Germline V CDR1 and CDR2: PRHDT, FYEKMQ (reference sequence). V was clipped by 1 base and J by 2 bases; unmatched bases: 7. The CDR3 loop spans 17 amino acids. The CDR3 DNA reads as TGTGCCAGCAGCTTAGTCTTCCCTAGCGGAAACACCGGGGAGCTGTTTTTT. Its translation: CASSLVFPSGNTGELFF. Together with reference TRBV13 and TRBJ2-2, the CDR3 gives the full variable domain: AAGVIQSPRHLIKEKRETATLKCYPIPRHDTVYWYQQGPGQDPQFLISFYEKMQSDKGSIPDRFSAQQFSDYHSELNMSSLELGDSALYFCASSLVFPSGNTGELFFGEGSRLTVL.

This clonotype was seen a handful of times. V gene TRBV6-5 combines with J gene TRBJ2-2, with 7 nucleotides matching TRBD2. V gave up 6 bases and J gave up 9 bases; unmatched junction bases: 7. CDR3 size: 13 residues. Germline V gene sequence: CDR1 MNHEY, CDR2 SVGAGI. The CDR3 DNA follows: TGTGCCAGCAGGGACGGACTAGTACGGGAGCTGTTTTTT. Protein: CASRDGLVRELFF.

The rearrangement links TRBV28 to TRBJ2-5, with 12 bases that match TRBD2. The germline V gene encodes CDR1 MDHEN and CDR2 SYDVKM. The CDR3 consists of 17 residues. V shed 5 bases and J 2 bases; nucleotides not matched to a gene: 9. The DNA for the CDR3 is TGTGCCAGCAGTCACGGGACTAGCGGGTTTTTACAAGAGACCCAGTACTTC. Translated: CASSHGTSGFLQETQYF.

This clonotype was counted only a few times. The chain recombines TRBV6-2 or TRBV6-3 with TRBJ1-1; no reliable D call. The germline V gene has CDR1 MNHEY and CDR2 SVGEGT. Trimming left V 0 bases short and J 0 bases short, with 14 bases between. CDR3 size: 17 residues. The chain's CDR3 is CASSYSSQSYMNTEAFF. As DNA, the CDR3 is TGTGCCAGCAGTTACTCCAGCCAATCGTACATGAACACTGAAGCTTTCTTT.

This clonotype turned up a few times. The V call is TRBV29-1, the J call TRBJ2-2; tentative D call: TRBD1 (6 bases). CDR3 size: 14 residues. The V end lost 1 base, the J end lost 4 bases, and 10 bases lay between the germline ends. Per the germline V gene, CDR1 is SQVTM and CDR2 is ANQGSEA. Written as DNA, the CDR3 is TGCAGCGTTGAAGCTGGACAGAGCACCGGGGAGCTGTTTTTT. It translates to CSVEAGQSTGELFF.

The chain employs TRBV4-3 and TRBJ1-1, with 9 bases that match TRBD1. The V segment lost 3 bases and the J segment 3 bases; nucleotides outside the gene matches: 8. Looked up from germline, CDR1 is LGHNA and CDR2 is YSLEER. The CDR3 covers 16 residues. The CDR3 DNA reads as TGCGCCAGCAGCCACGCTACCGGGACAGGGCACACTGAAGCTTTCTTT. As protein: CASSHATGTGHTEAFF.

J is TRBJ2-7 and V is TRBV19; D is uncertain. The CDR3 sequence is 13 residues long. The germline V and J ends were trimmed by 5 bases and 2 bases, with 10 bases remaining between them. Germline CDR1 LNHDA, CDR2 SQIVND (reference sequence). CDR3 sequence: CASSPKPAYEQYV. CDR3 nucleotides: TGTGCCAGTAGTCCTAAGCCCGCCTACGAGCAGTACGTC.

The chain is built from TRBV11-2 and TRBJ2-3; D perhaps matches TRBD2 (5 bases). The CDR3 totals 15 residues. Trimming took 5 bases from V and 0 from J, leaving 12 bases between them. CDR1 is SGHAT and CDR2 is FQNNGV in the germline V gene. In DNA form, the CDR3 reads TGTGCCAGCAGCCCAGGACTGGTTAGCACAGATACGCAGTATTTT. Protein product: CASSPGLVSTDTQYF.

V and J are TRBV7-2 and TRBJ2-7, with D hard to call. This CDR3 has 13 residues. V lost 5 bases to trimming and J lost 4 bases, with 12 bases between them. Germline V CDR1 and CDR2: SGHTA, FQGNSA. The CDR3 is CASSPDGIYEQYF. CDR3 bases: TGTGCCAGCAGCCCTGACGGTATTTACGAGCAGTACTTC.

This clonotype was detected only a few times. This chain uses TRBV12-3 or TRBV12-4 with TRBJ2-5; 7 nucleotides agree with TRBD2. J lost 2 bases, V lost 5 bases, and 8 bases had no gene match. The CDR3 totals 15 residues. In DNA, the CDR3 is TGTGCCAGCAGTGGGGGAGGGCAAGGGCAAGAGACCCAGTACTTC. Translating it yields CASSGGGQGQETQYF.